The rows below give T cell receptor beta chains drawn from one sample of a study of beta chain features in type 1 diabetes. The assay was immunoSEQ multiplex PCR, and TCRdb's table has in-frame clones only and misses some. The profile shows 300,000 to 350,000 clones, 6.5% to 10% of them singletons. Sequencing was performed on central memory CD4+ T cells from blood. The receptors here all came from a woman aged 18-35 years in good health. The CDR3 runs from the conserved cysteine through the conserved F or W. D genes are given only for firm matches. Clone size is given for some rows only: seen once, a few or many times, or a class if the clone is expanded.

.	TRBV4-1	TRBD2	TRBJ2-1	CASSQLSGRINEQFF	TGCGCCAGCAGCCAACTTAGCGGGAGGATCAATGAGCAGTTCTTC
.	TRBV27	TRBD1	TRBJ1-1	CASSLGQGARITEAFF	TGTGCCAGCAGTTTAGGGCAGGGGGCGCGGATAACTGAAGCTTTCTTT
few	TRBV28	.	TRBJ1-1	CASSLFRQASNTEAFF	TGTGCCAGCAGTTTATTCCGACAGGCTTCGAACACTGAAGCTTTCTTT
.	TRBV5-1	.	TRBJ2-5	CASSVGWAAGETQYF	TGCGCCAGCAGCGTAGGCTGGGCGGCGGGTGAGACCCAGTACTTC
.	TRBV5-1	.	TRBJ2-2	CASRLSDTGELFF	TGCGCCAGCAGACTCTCAGACACCGGGGAGCTGTTTTTT
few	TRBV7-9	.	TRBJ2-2	CASSKGEGRGTGELFF	TGTGCCAGCAGTAAGGGCGAGGGCCGCGGCACCGGGGAGCTGTTTTTT
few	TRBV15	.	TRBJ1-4	CATSRGTGSEKLFF	TGTGCCACCAGCAGGGGCACAGGATCCGAAAAACTGTTTTTT
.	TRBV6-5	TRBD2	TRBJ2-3	CASRPGTSGADTQYF	TGTGCCAGCAGACCCGGGACTAGCGGGGCCGATACGCAGTATTTT
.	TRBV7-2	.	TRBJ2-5	CASSYSYREVTQYF	TGTGCCAGCAGTTACTCGTACAGGGAGGTAACCCAGTACTTC
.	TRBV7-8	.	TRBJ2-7	CASSPRSALYEQYF	TGTGCCAGCAGCCCGAGATCGGCCCTTTACGAGCAGTACTTC
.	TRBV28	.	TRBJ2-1	CASSLSGENEQFF	TGTGCCAGCAGTTTATCGGGAGAGAATGAGCAGTTCTTC
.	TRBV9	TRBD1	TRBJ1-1	CASSDIGQVGLGEAFF	TGTGCCAGCAGCGACATAGGACAGGTCGGGTTAGGTGAAGCTTTCTTT
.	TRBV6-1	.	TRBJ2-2	CASRKGYQGGELFF	TGTGCCAGCAGAAAAGGGTATCAAGGAGGGGAGCTGTTTTTT
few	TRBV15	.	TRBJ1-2	CATSRDGKRGYTF	TGTGCCACCAGCAGAGACGGGAAACGGGGCTACACCTTC
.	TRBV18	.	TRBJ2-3	CASSHKGMDTQYF	TGTGCCAGCTCACATAAGGGGATGGATACGCAGTATTTT
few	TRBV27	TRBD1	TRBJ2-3	CASSLSPWGTGSGDTQYF	TGTGCCAGCAGTTTATCCCCGTGGGGGACAGGGTCCGGAGATACGCAGTATTTT
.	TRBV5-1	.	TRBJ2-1	CASSAKTLGANEQFF	TGCGCCAGCAGCGCGAAGACACTGGGGGCCAATGAGCAGTTCTTC
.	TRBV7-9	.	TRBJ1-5	CASNYNSNQPQHF	TGTGCCAGCAATTATAATAGCAATCAGCCCCAGCATTTT
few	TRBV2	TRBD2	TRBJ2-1	CASSSLAGAWNEQFF	TGTGCCAGCAGTTCCTTAGCGGGAGCGTGGAATGAGCAGTTCTTC
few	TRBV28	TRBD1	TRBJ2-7	CASSSRDRSNYEQYF	TGTGCCAGCAGTTCCCGGGACAGGTCCAACTACGAGCAGTACTTC
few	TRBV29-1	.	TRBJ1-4	CSVLTRASDEKLFF	TGCAGCGTCCTCACCCGGGCATCCGATGAAAAACTGTTTTTT
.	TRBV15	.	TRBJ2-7	CATSRDGTPSGSSYEQYF	TGTGCCACCAGCAGAGATGGGACACCGAGCGGTTCCTCCTACGAGCAGTACTTC
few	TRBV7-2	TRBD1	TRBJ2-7	CASSLGQASYEQYF	TGTGCCAGCAGCTTGGGACAGGCGTCCTACGAGCAGTACTTC
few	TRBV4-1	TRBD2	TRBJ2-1	CASSPGTSGITGGSYNEQFF	TGCGCCAGCAGCCCAGGGACTAGCGGGATAACCGGAGGGTCCTACAATGAGCAGTTCTTC
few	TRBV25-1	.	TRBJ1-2	CASSDQGYGYTF	TGTGCCAGCAGTGATCAAGGTTACGGCTACACCTTC
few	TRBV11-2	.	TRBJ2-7	CASSLDPSSYSEQYF	TGTGCCAGCAGCTTAGATCCTAGCTCTTATAGCGAGCAGTACTTC
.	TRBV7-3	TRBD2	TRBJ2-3	CASSKNGGSPDTQYF	TGTGCCAGCAGCAAAAACGGCGGGAGTCCAGATACGCAGTATTTT
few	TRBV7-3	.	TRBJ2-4	CASSPLAKNIQYF	TGTGCCAGCAGCCCTTTAGCCAAAAACATTCAGTACTTC
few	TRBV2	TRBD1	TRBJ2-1	CASSGDSRWPMDEQFF	TGTGCCAGCAGTGGGGACAGTAGGTGGCCGATGGATGAGCAGTTCTTC
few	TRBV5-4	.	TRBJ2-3	CASSFDEDTQYF	TGTGCCAGCAGCTTCGATGAAGATACGCAGTATTTT
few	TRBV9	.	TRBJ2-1	CASSPWNRVGYNEQFF	TGTGCCAGCAGCCCGTGGAACAGGGTAGGGTACAATGAGCAGTTCTTC
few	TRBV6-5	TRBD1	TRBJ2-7	CASSELTGGAEQYF	TGTGCCAGCAGTGAACTAACAGGGGGCGCCGAGCAGTACTTC
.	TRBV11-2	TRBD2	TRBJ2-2	CASSSLLMREGNTGELFF	TGTGCCAGCAGCTCCCTTTTGATGCGGGAGGGGAACACCGGGGAGCTGTTTTTT
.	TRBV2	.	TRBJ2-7	CASRFQRAGSYEQYF	TGTGCCAGCAGATTTCAGCGGGCAGGCTCCTACGAGCAGTACTTC
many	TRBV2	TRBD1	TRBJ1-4	CASSSRQGATNEKLFF	TGTGCCAGCAGTTCAAGACAGGGGGCAACTAATGAAAAACTGTTTTTT
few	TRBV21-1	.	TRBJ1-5	CASSKNGGGDQPQHF	TGTGCCAGCAGCAAAAATGGAGGGGGGGACCAGCCCCAGCATTTT
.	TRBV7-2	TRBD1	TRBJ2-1	CASSLEGGQGKQFF	TGTGCCAGCAGCTTAGAGGGGGGACAGGGTAAGCAGTTCTTC
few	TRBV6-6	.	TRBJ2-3	CASSPVGSTDTQYF	TGTGCCAGCAGCCCGGTCGGAAGCACAGATACGCAGTATTTT
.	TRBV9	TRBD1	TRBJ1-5	CASSVTGTVNQPQHF	TGTGCCAGCAGCGTGACCGGGACAGTCAATCAGCCCCAGCATTTT
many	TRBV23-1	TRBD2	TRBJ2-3	CASSPPPGLVQDTQYF	TGCGCCAGCAGTCCCCCCCCGGGACTAGTGCAAGATACGCAGTATTTT
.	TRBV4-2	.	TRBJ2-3	CASSQVRVGTPDTQYF	TGTGCCAGCAGCCAAGTACGTGTTGGGACCCCAGATACGCAGTATTTT
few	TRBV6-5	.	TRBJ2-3	CASSSNFGDTDTQYF	TGTGCCAGCAGCTCCAATTTCGGAGACACAGATACGCAGTATTTT
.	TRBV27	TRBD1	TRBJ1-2	CASSFLGQGANGYTF	TGTGCCAGCAGTTTTCTGGGACAGGGGGCGAATGGCTACACCTTC
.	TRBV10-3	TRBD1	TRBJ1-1	CAITRQGNTEAFF	TGTGCCATCACCCGACAGGGGAACACTGAAGCTTTCTTT
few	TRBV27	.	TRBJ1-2	CASSSVRSSGYTF	TGTGCCAGCAGTTCAGTAAGGTCTTCTGGCTACACCTTC
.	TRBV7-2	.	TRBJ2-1	CASSRGTGSYNEQFF	TGTGCCAGCAGCCGCGGGACGGGCTCCTACAATGAGCAGTTCTTC
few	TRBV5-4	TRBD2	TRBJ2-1	CASSAASGSSYNEQFF	TGTGCCAGCAGCGCCGCTAGCGGGAGTTCCTACAATGAGCAGTTCTTC
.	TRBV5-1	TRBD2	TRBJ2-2	CASSMSGSAITGELFF	TGCGCCAGCAGCATGAGCGGGAGCGCCATCACCGGGGAGCTGTTTTTT
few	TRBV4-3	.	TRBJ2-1	CASSQTSWPYNEQFF	TGCGCCAGCAGCCAAACTAGTTGGCCCTACAATGAGCAGTTCTTC
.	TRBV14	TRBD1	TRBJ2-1	CASSQDRGYNEQFF	TGTGCCAGCAGCCAAGACAGGGGGTACAATGAGCAGTTCTTC